In its sample, the clone carrying this T cell receptor (beta chain) was seen once. Antigen: not known. The data were produced by immunoSEQ multiplex PCR, yet TCRdb's version contains in-frame clones alone and is incomplete. Here the sample spans 80,000 or so clones, roughly 90% being singletons. These data belong to a study of OX40 agonist ivuxolimab in advanced cancers. Study-wide results and caveats: The authors also found low normalized T-cell clonal expansion in some nonresponders. More expanded clones were seen, on average, in CD8+ T cells than in CD4+.

Germline values: CDR1 SGHRS, CDR2 YFSETQ. Trimming removed 4 bases at V and 1 base at J, with 11 bases between. This CDR3 contains 14 residues. This TCR derives from an adult with an advanced solid tumor such as melanoma, head and neck, liver or kidney cancer. The rearrangement joins TRBV5-1 to TRBJ1-1, with D perhaps TRBD1 (6 bases). Specimen: CD4+ or CD8+ T cells sorted from blood, collected in a trial of the OX40 agonist ivuxolimab. CDR3 amino acids: CASSPQGQNTEAFF. The CDR3 DNA reads as TGCGCCAGCAGCCCCCAGGGACAGAACACTGAAGCTTTCTTT. The entire variable domain, with the rest obtained from reference TRBV5-1 and TRBJ1-1, is as follows: KAGVTQTPRYLIKTRGQQVTLSCSPISGHRSVSWYQQTPGQGLQFLFEYFSETQRNKGNFPGRFSGRQFSNSRSEMNVSTLELGDSALYLCASSPQGQNTEAFFGQGTRLTVV.